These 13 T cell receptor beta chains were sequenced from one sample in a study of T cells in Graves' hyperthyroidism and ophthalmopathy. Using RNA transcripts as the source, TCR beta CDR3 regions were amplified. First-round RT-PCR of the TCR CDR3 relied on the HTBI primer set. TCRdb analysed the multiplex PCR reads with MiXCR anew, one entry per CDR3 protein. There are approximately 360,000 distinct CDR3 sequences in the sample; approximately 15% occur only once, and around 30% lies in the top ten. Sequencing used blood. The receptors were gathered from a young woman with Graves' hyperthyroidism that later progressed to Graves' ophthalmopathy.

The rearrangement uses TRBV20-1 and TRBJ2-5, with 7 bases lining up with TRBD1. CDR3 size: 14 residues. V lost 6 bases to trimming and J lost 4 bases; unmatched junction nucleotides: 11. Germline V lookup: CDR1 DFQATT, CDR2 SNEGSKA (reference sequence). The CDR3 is CSASRQGLGETQYF. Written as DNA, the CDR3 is TGCAGTGCATCGAGACAGGGTCTGGGAGAGACCCAGTACTTC.

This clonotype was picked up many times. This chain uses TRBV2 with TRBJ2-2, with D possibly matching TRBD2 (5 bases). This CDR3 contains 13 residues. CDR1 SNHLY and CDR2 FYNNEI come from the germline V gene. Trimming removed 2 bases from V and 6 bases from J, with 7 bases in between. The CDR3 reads CASSERGPGELFF. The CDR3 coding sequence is TGTGCCAGCAGTGAACGAGGGCCCGGGGAGCTGTTTTTT.

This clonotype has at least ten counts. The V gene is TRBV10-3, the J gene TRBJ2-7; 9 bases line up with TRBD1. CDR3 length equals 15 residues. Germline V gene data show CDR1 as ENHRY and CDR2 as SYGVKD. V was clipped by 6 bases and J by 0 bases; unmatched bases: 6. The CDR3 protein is CAIREPGQGSYEQYF. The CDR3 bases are TGTGCCATCAGGGAGCCGGGACAGGGCTCCTACGAGCAGTACTTC.

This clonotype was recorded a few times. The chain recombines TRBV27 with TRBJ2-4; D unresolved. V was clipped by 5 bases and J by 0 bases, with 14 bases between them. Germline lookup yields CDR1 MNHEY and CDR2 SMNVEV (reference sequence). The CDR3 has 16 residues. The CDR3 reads CASSPDIGLAKNIQYF. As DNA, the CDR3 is TGTGCCAGCAGTCCGGATATTGGCCTAGCCAAAAACATTCAGTACTTC.

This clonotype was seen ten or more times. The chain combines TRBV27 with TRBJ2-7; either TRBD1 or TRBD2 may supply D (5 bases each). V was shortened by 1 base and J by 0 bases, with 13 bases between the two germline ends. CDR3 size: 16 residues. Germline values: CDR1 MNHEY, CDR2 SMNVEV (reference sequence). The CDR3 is CASSLWGGLSSYEQYF. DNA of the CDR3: TGTGCCAGCAGTTTATGGGGCGGGTTGAGCTCCTACGAGCAGTACTTC.

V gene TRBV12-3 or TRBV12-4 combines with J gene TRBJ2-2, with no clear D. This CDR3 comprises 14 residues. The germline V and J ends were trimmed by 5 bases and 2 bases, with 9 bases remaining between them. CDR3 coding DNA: TGTGCCAGCAGTACCCAGAGTAACACCGGGGAGCTGTTTTTT. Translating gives CASSTQSNTGELFF.

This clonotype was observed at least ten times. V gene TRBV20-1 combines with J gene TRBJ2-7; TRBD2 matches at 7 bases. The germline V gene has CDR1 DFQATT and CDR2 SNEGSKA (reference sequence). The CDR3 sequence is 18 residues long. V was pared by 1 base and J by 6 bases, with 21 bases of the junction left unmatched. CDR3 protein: CSARGLAGSAWGGLEQYF. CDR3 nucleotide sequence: TGCAGTGCTAGAGGTTTGGCGGGGTCGGCATGGGGAGGGCTCGAGCAGTACTTC.

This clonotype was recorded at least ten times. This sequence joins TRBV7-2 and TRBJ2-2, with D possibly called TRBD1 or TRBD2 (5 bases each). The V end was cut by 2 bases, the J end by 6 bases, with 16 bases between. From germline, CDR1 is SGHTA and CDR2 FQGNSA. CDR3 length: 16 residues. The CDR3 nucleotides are TGTGCCAGCAGCTTAATGGGACGTGGAATTCCCGGGGAGCTGTTTTTT. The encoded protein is CASSLMGRGIPGELFF.

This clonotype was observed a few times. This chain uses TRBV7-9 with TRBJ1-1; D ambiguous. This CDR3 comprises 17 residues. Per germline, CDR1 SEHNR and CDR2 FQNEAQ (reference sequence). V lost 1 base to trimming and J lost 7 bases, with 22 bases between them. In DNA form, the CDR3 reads TGTGCCAGCAGCTTAGGTGGTTGGTTAACCGGCTACGATGAAGCTTTCTTT. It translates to CASSLGGWLTGYDEAFF.

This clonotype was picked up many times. The CDR3 DNA reads TGCAGTGCTAGAGATATCGCCGGTAAGAACACTGAAGCTTTCTTT. Its translation is CSARDIAGKNTEAFF. The chain links TRBV20-1 to TRBJ1-1; D not certain. The CDR3 covers 15 residues. Germline CDR1 and CDR2: DFQATT and SNEGSKA (reference sequence). Trimming took off 0 bases at V and 1 base at J, with 12 bases between the two ends.

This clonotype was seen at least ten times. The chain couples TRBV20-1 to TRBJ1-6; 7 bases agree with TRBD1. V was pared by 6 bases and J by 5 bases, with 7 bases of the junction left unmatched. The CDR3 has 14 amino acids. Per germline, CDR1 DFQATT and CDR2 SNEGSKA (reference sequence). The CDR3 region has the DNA TGCAGTGCCTTAGCCGGACAGGATAATTCACCCCTCCACTTT. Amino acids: CSALAGQDNSPLHF.

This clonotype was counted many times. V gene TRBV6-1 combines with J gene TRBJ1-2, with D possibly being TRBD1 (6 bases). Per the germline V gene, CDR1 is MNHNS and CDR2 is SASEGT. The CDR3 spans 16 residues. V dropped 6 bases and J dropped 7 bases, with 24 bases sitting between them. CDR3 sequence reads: CASRNPIDRREGGYTF. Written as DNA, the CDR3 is TGTGCCAGCAGGAATCCGATTGACAGGCGTGAGGGTGGCTACACCTTC.

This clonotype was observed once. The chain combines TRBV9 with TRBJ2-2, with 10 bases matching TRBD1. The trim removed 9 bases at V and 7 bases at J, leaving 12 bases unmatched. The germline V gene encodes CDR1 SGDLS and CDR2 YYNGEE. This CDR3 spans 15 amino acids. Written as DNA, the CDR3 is TGTGCCAATAAAGCCGGGACAGGGGAGGACGGGGAGCTGTTTTTT. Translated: CANKAGTGEDGELFF. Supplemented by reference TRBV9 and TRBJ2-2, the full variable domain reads DSGVTQTPKHLITATGQRVTLRCSPRSGDLSVYWYQQSLDQGLQFLIQYYNGEERAKGNILERFSAQQFPDLHSELNLSSLELGDSALYFCANKAGTGEDGELFFGEGSRLTVL.